These 21 T cell receptor beta chains share one sample of origin, sequenced in a study of regulatory T cells in long-lasting Graves disease. Time point meaning: newly diagnosed GD, antithyroid drugs for less than 3 months. The TCR library was made from RNA extracted from PBMCs. Assembly of TCR beta libraries relied on iRepertoire HTBI primers together with Arm-PCR of CDR3 regions. Via MiXCR, TCRdb re-called the multiplex PCR reads, giving one row per CDR3 protein. Of 400,000 to 500,000 distinct CDR3 sequences listed, 14% are singletons. These sequences were also reported in another study, on T cells in Graves' hyperthyroidism and ophthalmopathy.

The sample in question was peripheral blood mononuclear cells (PBMCs), obtained at new diagnosis, from a patient treated with antithyroid drugs. Source of these receptors: a woman between 50 and 59 years old with Graves disease.

V usage is TRBV12-3 or TRBV12-4 and J usage is TRBJ2-1; D might be TRBD2 (5 bases). CDR3 length: 15 amino acids. Trimming left V 3 bases short and J 8 bases short, with 17 bases between. DNA for the CDR3: TGTGCCAGCAGTTTTCAGCGGATGCTCACCGATGAGCAGTTCTTC. Protein: CASSFQRMLTDEQFF.

This clonotype was counted only a few times. The V and J genes are TRBV20-1 and TRBJ1-2; 7 nucleotides align to TRBD1. This CDR3 has 17 amino acids. Germline values: CDR1 DFQATT, CDR2 SNEGSKA (reference sequence). Trimming removed 0 bases from V and 4 bases from J; junction bases left unmatched: 14. CDR3 DNA sequence: TGCAGTGCTAGAGAACCAAGGGACAGAACATATTTCTATGGCTACACCTTC. It specifies CSAREPRDRTYFYGYTF.

This clonotype was counted only a few times. The genes are TRBV11-2 and TRBJ2-7, with D unresolved. The CDR3 has 15 residues. V gave up 5 bases and J gave up 1 base, with 15 bases separating them. CDR1 and CDR2 (germline): SGHAT, FQNNGV. The chain's CDR3 is CASSVPHGASYEQYF. The CDR3 DNA sequence: TGTGCCAGCAGCGTCCCCCATGGAGCATCCTACGAGCAGTACTTC.

Concerning this clonotype itself: A much larger clone is a single base away; this may be a read error. As DNA, the CDR3 is TGTGCCAGCAGTTACTGCGGGACTAGCACAGATACGCAGTATTTT. Translated, it gives CASSYCGTSTDTQYF. The V gene is TRBV6-2 or TRBV6-3, the J gene TRBJ2-3; tentatively, D is TRBD2 (6 bases). The V gene's germline CDR1 is MNHEY and CDR2 SVGEGT. The CDR3 is 15 residues long. Trimming took off 1 base at V and 0 bases at J, with 8 bases between the two ends.

This clonotype was observed at least ten times. The rearrangement uses TRBV2 and TRBJ1-6; 7 bases agree with TRBD1. This CDR3 comprises 15 residues. CDR1 is SNHLY and CDR2 is FYNNEI in the germline V gene. V was pared by 6 bases and J by 5 bases, with 7 bases of the junction left unmatched. CDR3 protein: CASRAGTADNSPLHF. In nucleotides, the CDR3 is TGTGCCAGCAGAGCCGGGACAGCAGATAATTCACCCCTCCACTTT. Full variable domain (remainder filled in from reference TRBV2 and TRBJ1-6): EPEVTQTPSHQVTQMGQEVILRCVPISNHLYFYWYRQILGQKVEFLVSFYNNEISEKSEIFDDQFSVERPDGSNFTLKIRSTKLEDSAMYFCASRAGTADNSPLHFGNGTRLTVT.

This clonotype has ten or more counts. J is TRBJ2-7 and V is TRBV5-1; D is possibly TRBD1 (5 bases). This CDR3 contains 16 residues. Deletions cut 0 bases from V and 5 bases from J, with 18 bases between. Per germline, CDR1 SGHRS and CDR2 YFSETQ. CDR3 loop: CASSLVFQGNFDEQYF. The CDR3 region has the DNA TGCGCCAGCAGCTTGGTTTTTCAGGGTAATTTCGACGAGCAGTACTTC.

Comment on this clonotype: At one end the junction does not follow the germline gene, possibly because of a read error. J is TRBJ2-5 and V is TRBV20-1; 7 bases are a match to TRBD2. The CDR3 covers 10 residues. CDR1 is DFQATT and CDR2 is SNEGSKA in the germline V gene (reference sequence). The CDR3 DNA is TGCAGTGCCCAAGGACTAGAGTTTAACTTC. Encoded protein: CSAQGLEFNF.

There are many counts of this clonotype. The rearrangement joins TRBV9 to TRBJ2-5; 10 nucleotides agree with TRBD1. There are 15 residues in the CDR3. Germline V gene lookup returns CDR1 SGDLS and CDR2 YYNGEE. V dropped 0 bases and J dropped 4; count of bases not matched to a gene: 3. The CDR3, as DNA: TGTGCCAGCAGCGTAGGACAGGGGGCCGGAGAGACCCAGTACTTC. This encodes CASSVGQGAGETQYF.

This clonotype was recorded at least ten times. V and J are TRBV3-1 and TRBJ2-7; D is perhaps TRBD2 (6 bases). Trimming removed 1 base from V and 2 bases from J, with 21 bases in between. Germline CDR1 and CDR2: LGHDT and YNNKEL (reference sequence). The CDR3 length is 18 residues. The CDR3 sequence: CASSQAPAAGTDTYEQYF. The CDR3 DNA follows: TGTGCCAGCAGCCAAGCCCCCGCTGCCGGGACTGATACCTACGAGCAGTACTTC.

This clonotype was counted at least ten times. V and J are TRBV30 and TRBJ2-3; 9 nucleotides line up with TRBD1. The CDR3 covers 14 residues. Germline V lookup: CDR1 GTSNPN, CDR2 SVGIG (reference sequence). In DNA form, the CDR3 reads TGTGCTGAATCCGGGACAGGGCCCGCCGATACGCAGTATTTT. It yields the protein CAESGTGPADTQYF. The whole variable domain, remainder taken from reference TRBV30 and TRBJ2-3, is SQTIHQWPATLVQPVGSPLSLECTVEGTSNPNLYWYRQAAGRGLQLLFYSVGIGQISSEVPQNLSASRPQDRQFILSSKKLLLSDSGFYLCAESGTGPADTQYFGPGTRLTVL.

This clonotype was picked up many times. A single base is all that separates this from a far larger clone, so a read error is likely. The rearrangement links TRBV12-5 to TRBJ2-1, with TRBD1 matching 8 bases. This CDR3 is 15 amino acids long. V was pared by 0 bases and J by 10 bases, with 8 bases of the junction left unmatched. In germline, CDR1 is LGHNT, CDR2 FRNRAP. This CDR3 is CASGLVGQGGHEQFF. The CDR3 DNA reads as TGTGCTAGTGGTTTGGTCGGACAGGGTGGGCACGAGCAGTTCTTC.

This clonotype came up many times. The chain uses TRBV12-3 or TRBV12-4 and TRBJ2-7, with TRBD1 matching over 7 bases. The ends lost 5 bases at V and 4 bases at J; junction bases unmatched: 11. The CDR3 covers 15 residues. The DNA for the CDR3 is TGTGCCAGCAGTCCGCTAATAGGGGGCGCTTACGAGCAGTACTTC. Translating it yields CASSPLIGGAYEQYF.

The V call is TRBV7-9, the J call TRBJ2-5; TRBD2 agrees at 8 bases. The CDR3 contains 14 residues. CDR1 and CDR2 from the germline V gene are SEHNR and FQNEAQ (reference sequence). The V gene end was trimmed by 0 bases and the J gene end by 4 bases; junction bases not matched to a gene: 1. CDR3 amino acids: CASSLATSGETQYF. In DNA form, the CDR3 reads TGTGCCAGCAGCTTAGCAACTAGCGGAGAGACCCAGTACTTC.

This clonotype was counted at least ten times. The chain joins TRBV28 to TRBJ2-3; maybe TRBD2 (6 bases). Trimming took off 7 bases at V and 1 base at J, with 15 bases between the two ends. The CDR3 length is 15 residues. The germline V gene has CDR1 MDHEN and CDR2 SYDVKM. CDR3 amino acids: CASIQDGGGTDTQYF. For the CDR3, the DNA is TGTGCCAGCATTCAGGACGGAGGGGGCACAGATACGCAGTATTTT.

This clonotype was observed at least ten times. The genes are TRBV5-1 and TRBJ2-7, with 8 bases that match TRBD1. The CDR3 is 15 amino acids. The germline V gene encodes CDR1 SGHRS and CDR2 YFSETQ. V lost 0 bases and J lost 2; bases outside the gene matches: 4. The CDR3, as DNA: TGCGCCAGCAGCTTGGAGACAGGGGTAGCCTACGAGCAGTACTTC. Amino acid sequence: CASSLETGVAYEQYF.

The rearrangement links TRBV6-1 to TRBJ1-2; 7 positions agree with TRBD1. The CDR3 has 15 amino acids. CDR1 is MNHNS, CDR2 SASEGT, per germline. J gave up 2 bases and V 5 bases, and 8 bases lay outside the gene matches. The CDR3, as DNA: TGTGCCAGCAGTAGACTCACAGGGGTAAACTATGGCTACACCTTC. Translation: CASSRLTGVNYGYTF.

This clonotype was counted at least ten times. This chain links TRBV30 with TRBJ2-3; D might be TRBD2 (6 bases). Germline lookup yields CDR1 GTSNPN and CDR2 SVGIG (reference sequence). V shed 0 bases and J shed 0 bases, with 10 bases lying between them. The CDR3 spans 15 residues. CDR3 in DNA: TGTGCCTGGAGTGTATACGGGACTAGCACAGATACGCAGTATTTT. Protein product: CAWSVYGTSTDTQYF.

This clonotype was picked up a small number of times. The chain combines TRBV3-1 with TRBJ2-7; possible D gene TRBD1, 6 bases. The CDR3 is 16 residues long. Germline V CDR1 and CDR2: LGHDT, YNNKEL (reference sequence). Trimming removed 1 base from V and 2 bases from J, with 15 bases in between. The CDR3 reads CASSQAPGARTYEQYF. The CDR3 region has the DNA TGTGCCAGCAGCCAAGCCCCAGGGGCGCGCACCTACGAGCAGTACTTC.

This clonotype was seen a few times. J is TRBJ2-5 and V is TRBV20-1, with 8 bases aligning to TRBD1. This CDR3 has 17 residues. V dropped 1 base and J dropped 3; count of bases not matched to a gene: 13. Germline CDR1 reads DFQATT; CDR2 reads SNEGSKA (reference sequence). The CDR3 protein is CSARAPGQVIPEETQYF. The CDR3 coding sequence is TGCAGTGCTAGAGCCCCGGGACAGGTCATTCCCGAAGAGACCCAGTACTTC.

This clonotype showed up many times. The chain links TRBV2 to TRBJ2-1; TRBD2 matches at 13 bases. Trimming at V came to 6 bases and at J to 5 bases, leaving 10 bases not matched to a gene. The CDR3 covers 17 residues. The germline gives CDR1 SNHLY, CDR2 FYNNEI. CDR3 sequence reads: CASRAPGLAGRDNEQFF. CDR3 DNA sequence: TGTGCCAGCAGAGCACCGGGACTAGCGGGACGAGACAATGAGCAGTTCTTC.

In this sample, this clonotype turned up many times. V is TRBV19 and J is TRBJ2-3, with D maybe TRBD1 (6 bases). CDR3 length: 14 residues. Trimming removed 5 bases at V and 4 bases at J, with 13 bases between. Germline values: CDR1 LNHDA, CDR2 SQIVND (reference sequence). This CDR3 is CASSLGRGSDTQYF. In nucleotides, the CDR3 is TGTGCCAGTAGTCTTGGCAGGGGATCAGATACGCAGTATTTT.